The next 19 T cell receptor beta chains were all read from a single sample in a study of T cell repertoires in cytomegalovirus infection. In TCRdb, the reads were re-called with MiXCR into one record per CDR3 protein. This table holds about 250,000 distinct CDR3 sequences, approximately 13% found once. The sequenced sample was PBMCs. The origin of the receptors is a human donor in good health (CMV status not recorded). Some clones in this sample may be carry-over from other donors' samples.

This clonotype was picked up many times. This chain uses TRBV7-2 with TRBJ2-1; 8 positions match TRBD2. This CDR3 region has 15 residues. V shed 4 bases and J 4 bases; nucleotides not matched to a gene: 6. CDR1 and CDR2 (germline): SGHTA, FQGNSA. The CDR3 nucleotides read TGTGCCAGCAGCTCGAGCGGGGGAAGATACAATGAGCAGTTCTTC. Its translation is CASSSSGGRYNEQFF. Using reference TRBV7-2 and TRBJ2-1 for the parts outside the CDR3, the full variable domain is GAGVSQSPSNKVTEKGKDVELRCDPISGHTALYWYRQSLGQGLEFLIYFQGNSAPDKSGLPSDRFSAERTGGSVSTLTIQRTQQEDSAVYLCASSSSGGRYNEQFFGPGTRLTVL.

This clonotype was seen at least ten times. The rearrangement joins TRBV7-2 to TRBJ1-3; 7 nucleotides line up with TRBD1. The CDR3 spans 12 residues. The ends lost 6 bases at V and 7 bases at J; junction bases unmatched: 3. Germline V lookup: CDR1 SGHTA, CDR2 FQGNSA. DNA for the CDR3: TGTGCCAGCAGTCCGGACAGGAACACCATATATTTT. Translating gives CASSPDRNTIYF.

This clonotype was counted a few times. The gene calls are TRBV28 and TRBJ2-7, with TRBD2 as a possible D gene (6 bases). CDR3 length: 14 residues. CDR1 MDHEN and CDR2 SYDVKM come from the germline V gene. V was cut by 7 bases and J by 4 bases, with 17 bases left in between. DNA of the CDR3: TGTGCCAGCAACCCCCCGGGACTTGAGTACGAGCAGTACTTC. It is translated as CASNPPGLEYEQYF.

This clonotype has at least ten counts. The chain recombines TRBV7-2 with TRBJ1-2; tentatively, D is TRBD1 (5 bases). This CDR3 comprises 12 residues. Germline V gives CDR1 SGHTA, CDR2 FQGNSA. V was trimmed by 4 bases and J by 8 bases, leaving 11 bases between them. The CDR3: CASSSSDRGYTF. DNA of the CDR3: TGTGCCAGCAGCTCCTCCGACAGAGGCTACACCTTC.

This chain links TRBV20-1 with TRBJ2-7; D is unresolved. The CDR3 totals 14 residues. Germline assignment: CDR1 DFQATT and CDR2 SNEGSKA (reference sequence). Trimming removed 3 bases from V and 0 bases from J, with 12 bases in between. CDR3 DNA sequence: TGCAGTGCTAGGGGCAGCCGATTCTCCTACGAGCAGTACTTC. It specifies CSARGSRFSYEQYF.

This clonotype was seen ten or more times. The V and J genes are TRBV6-6 and TRBJ2-7, with D maybe TRBD1 (6 bases). The CDR3 has 14 residues. The V gene lost 5 bases and the J gene lost 2 bases, with 13 bases spanning the gap. CDR1 is MNHNY and CDR2 is SVGAGI in the germline V gene (reference sequence). The chain's CDR3 is CASSPGAGTYEQYF. The DNA of the CDR3 is TGTGCCAGCAGTCCAGGGGCCGGGACCTACGAGCAGTACTTC.

This chain joins TRBV10-3 and TRBJ2-3; 12 nucleotides agree with TRBD2. V dropped 6 bases and J dropped 4; count of bases not matched to a gene: 8. CDR1 and CDR2 (germline): ENHRY, SYGVKD. This CDR3 is 16 amino acids long. The CDR3, as DNA: TGTGCCATCAGGCCTTGGACTAGCGGGAACTCAGATACGCAGTATTTT. Amino acids: CAIRPWTSGNSDTQYF.

This clonotype showed up many times. The chain recombines TRBV7-2 with TRBJ2-7, with D unclear. Germline V CDR1 and CDR2: SGHTA, FQGNSA. Trimming removed 5 bases at V and 0 bases at J, with 5 bases between. The CDR3 has 12 residues. CDR3 DNA sequence: TGTGCCAGCAGCATAAGCTCCTACGAGCAGTACTTC. Amino acid sequence: CASSISSYEQYF. Full variable domain (outside the CDR3, taken from reference TRBV7-2 and TRBJ2-7): GAGVSQSPSNKVTEKGKDVELRCDPISGHTALYWYRQSLGQGLEFLIYFQGNSAPDKSGLPSDRFSAERTGGSVSTLTIQRTQQEDSAVYLCASSISSYEQYFGPGTRLTVT.

In its sample, this clonotype was seen many times. This CDR3 is CASSQEPGTSGRGDTQYF. The CDR3 DNA reads TGTGCCAGCAGCCAAGAGCCCGGGACTAGCGGGAGGGGAGATACGCAGTATTTT. The chain carries TRBV4-2 and TRBJ2-3; 16 positions agree with TRBD2. J was trimmed by 5 bases and V by 0 bases; bases with no gene match: 5. Per germline, CDR1 LGHNA and CDR2 YNFKEQ. This CDR3 is built from 18 residues.

This clonotype was counted many times. The chain carries TRBV7-2 and TRBJ2-1; 11 nucleotides agree with TRBD2. This CDR3 comprises 15 residues. Germline V gene data show CDR1 as SGHTA and CDR2 as FQGNSA. Unmatched junction bases numbered 6, after V lost 4 bases and J lost 7 bases. CDR3 nucleotides: TGTGCCAGCAGCTATAGCGGGAGGGCCGGTAATGAGCAGTTCTTC. Encoded protein: CASSYSGRAGNEQFF.

This clonotype has ten or more counts. This sequence joins TRBV7-2 and TRBJ2-5; D call uncertain. This CDR3 has 14 amino acids. Germline CDR1 reads SGHTA; CDR2 reads FQGNSA. V lost 1 base to trimming and J lost 5 bases, with 11 bases between them. The CDR3 coding sequence is TGTGCCAGCAGCTTAGAAGGTCTCGGGGAGACCCAGTACTTC. Translating gives CASSLEGLGETQYF.

This clonotype was found a few times. This chain connects TRBV20-1 to TRBJ2-1; 10 bases agree with TRBD2. Germline lookup yields CDR1 DFQATT and CDR2 SNEGSKA (reference sequence). This CDR3 region has 17 residues. Trimming at V came to 3 bases and at J to 8 bases, leaving 16 bases not matched to a gene. The DNA of the CDR3 is TGCAGTGCTAGGCCCATCAGCGGGGGGGCCGATGTTTATGAGCAGTTCTTC. The encoded protein is CSARPISGGADVYEQFF.

This clonotype was counted once. The rearrangement links TRBV20-1 to TRBJ1-3; D remains unclear. CDR1 is DFQATT and CDR2 is SNEGSKA in the germline V gene (reference sequence). CDR3 length: 14 residues. The V and J ends lost 3 bases and 0 bases respectively, with 9 bases between them. CDR3 nucleotides: TGCAGTGCTAGTAAGAGCCTCTCTGGAAACACCATATATTTT. It yields the protein CSASKSLSGNTIYF.

As DNA, the CDR3 is TGTGCCAGCAGTGAGCGGGGATCCAACTATGGCTACACCTTC. Its protein is CASSERGSNYGYTF. The V and J genes are TRBV25-1 and TRBJ1-2; D ambiguous. Trimming took 3 bases from V and 2 from J, leaving 10 bases between them. The CDR3 loop spans 14 amino acids. From germline, CDR1 is MGHDK and CDR2 SYGVNS.

The chain joins TRBV6-5 to TRBJ2-3; a possible D gene is TRBD2 (6 bases). From germline, CDR1 is MNHEY and CDR2 SVGAGI. This CDR3 comprises 11 residues. Trimming took 6 bases from V and 9 from J, leaving 10 bases between them. The CDR3 nucleotides are TGTGCCAGCAGATCGACTAGGACGCAGTATTTT. Encoded protein: CASRSTRTQYF.

This clonotype was detected only a few times. The rearrangement uses TRBV12-3 or TRBV12-4 and TRBJ2-5, with no clear D. The CDR3 length is 15 residues. Trimming pared 1 base from V and 5 bases from J, leaving 14 bases between. The CDR3 sequence is CASSLGTLDGETQYF. As DNA, the CDR3 is TGTGCCAGCAGTTTAGGGACCCTCGATGGGGAGACCCAGTACTTC.

This chain links TRBV7-9 with TRBJ1-4; D gene ambiguous. Trimming pared 5 bases from V and 8 bases from J, leaving 18 bases between. Germline CDR1 and CDR2: SEHNR and FQNEAQ (reference sequence). This CDR3 comprises 15 residues. The CDR3 DNA reads as TGTGCCAGCAGCCGCTTAGTGAAGGGAGTCGAAAAACTGTTTTTT. Protein sequence: CASSRLVKGVEKLFF. Drawing the rest from reference TRBV7-9 and TRBJ1-4, the complete variable domain is DTGVSQNPRHKITKRGQNVTFRCDPISEHNRLYWYRQTLGQGPEFLTYFQNEAQLEKSRLLSDRFSAERPKGSFSTLEIQRTEQGDSAMYLCASSRLVKGVEKLFFGSGTQLSVL.

This clonotype was recorded at least ten times. The chain recombines TRBV7-2 with TRBJ2-1, with a tentative D call TRBD2 (6 bases). The CDR3 runs to 16 residues. V lost 5 bases, J lost 0 bases, and 14 bases lay in between. CDR1 and CDR2 from the germline V gene are SGHTA and FQGNSA. The CDR3 loop is CASSTTLAPSYNEQFF. In DNA form, the CDR3 reads TGTGCCAGCAGCACAACCCTAGCGCCCTCCTACAATGAGCAGTTCTTC. The whole variable domain, filled in from reference TRBV7-2 and TRBJ2-1, reads GAGVSQSPSNKVTEKGKDVELRCDPISGHTALYWYRQSLGQGLEFLIYFQGNSAPDKSGLPSDRFSAERTGGSVSTLTIQRTQQEDSAVYLCASSTTLAPSYNEQFFGPGTRLTVL.

The genes are TRBV19 and TRBJ2-7; D unresolved. Trimming cost V 4 bases and J 0 bases, with 7 bases left between them. The CDR3 loop spans 13 amino acids. Germline V gene sequence: CDR1 LNHDA, CDR2 SQIVND (reference sequence). CDR3 protein: CASSNTGSYEQYF. CDR3 sequence (DNA): TGTGCCAGTAGTAATACGGGCTCCTACGAGCAGTACTTC.